This T cell receptor (beta chain) was documented in a study of radiotherapy plus CTLA-4 blockade in lung cancer. Findings and caveats of the study: Early clonal dynamics of blood T cells, together with interferon-beta, were reported as the best response predictor. In blood, after radiotherapy plus ipilimumab, tumor-derived TCR clones expanded.

Remarks on this clone: The antigen is undetermined.

CTLA-4 blockade using ipilimumab, together with focal radiation, was received by patients with chemo-refractory metastatic non-small-cell lung cancer. Method: immunoSEQ multiplex PCR; TCRdb's copy keeps in-frame clones and lacks some. The sample includes under 55,000 clones, approximately 85% of them seen just once. The CDR3 is 13 amino acids. Trimming removed 4 bases at V and 0 bases at J, with 6 bases between. Germline V gene sequence: CDR1 SGHTA, CDR2 FQGTGA. This clonotype was obtained from a human donor with non-small cell lung cancer who had stable disease on radiotherapy plus ipilimumab. Sequencing was performed on peripheral blood, taken from a patient treated with radiotherapy plus ipilimumab. The chain combines TRBV7-3 with TRBJ1-1; D remains ambiguous. Here the CDR3 DNA reads TGTGCCAGCAGCTCATTCATGAACACTGAAGCTTTCTTT. Translating it yields CASSSFMNTEAFF.